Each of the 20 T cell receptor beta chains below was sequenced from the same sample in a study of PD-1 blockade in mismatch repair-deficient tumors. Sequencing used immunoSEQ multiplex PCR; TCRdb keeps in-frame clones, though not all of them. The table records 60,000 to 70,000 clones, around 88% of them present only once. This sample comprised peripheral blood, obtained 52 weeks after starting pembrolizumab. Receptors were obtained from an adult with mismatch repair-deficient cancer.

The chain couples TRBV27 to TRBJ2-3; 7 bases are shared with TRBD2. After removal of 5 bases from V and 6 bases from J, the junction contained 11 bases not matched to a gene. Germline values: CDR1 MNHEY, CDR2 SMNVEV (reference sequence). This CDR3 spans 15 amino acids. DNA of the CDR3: TGTGCCAGCAGTGACCGACTAGCAGTAACGGATACGCAGTATTTT. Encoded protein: CASSDRLAVTDTQYF.

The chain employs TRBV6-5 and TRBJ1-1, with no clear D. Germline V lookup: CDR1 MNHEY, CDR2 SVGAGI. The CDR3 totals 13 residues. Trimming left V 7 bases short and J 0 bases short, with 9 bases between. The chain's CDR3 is CASKANLNTEAFF. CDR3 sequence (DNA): TGTGCCAGCAAAGCGAACTTGAACACTGAAGCTTTCTTT.

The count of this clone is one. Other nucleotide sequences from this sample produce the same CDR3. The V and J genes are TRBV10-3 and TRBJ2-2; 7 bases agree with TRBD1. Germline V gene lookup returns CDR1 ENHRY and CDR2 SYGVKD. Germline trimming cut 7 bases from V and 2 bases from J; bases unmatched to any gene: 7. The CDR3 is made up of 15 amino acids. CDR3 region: CAIMPTGRNTGELFF. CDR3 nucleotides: TGTGCCATCATGCCGACAGGGCGCAACACCGGGGAGCTGTTTTTT.

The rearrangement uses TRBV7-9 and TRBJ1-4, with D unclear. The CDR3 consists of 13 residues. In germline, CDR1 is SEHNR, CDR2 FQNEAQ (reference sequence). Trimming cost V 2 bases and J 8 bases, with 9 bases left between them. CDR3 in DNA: TGTGCCAGCAGCTTAAACGACCCCGAAAAACTGTTTTTT. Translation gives CASSLNDPEKLFF.

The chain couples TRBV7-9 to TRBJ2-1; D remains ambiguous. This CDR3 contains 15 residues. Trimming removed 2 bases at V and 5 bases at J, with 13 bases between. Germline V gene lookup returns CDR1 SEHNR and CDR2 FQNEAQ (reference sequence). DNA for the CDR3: TGTGCCAGCAGCTTAAGGGCTAACCCGGACAATGAGCAGTTCTTC. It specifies CASSLRANPDNEQFF.

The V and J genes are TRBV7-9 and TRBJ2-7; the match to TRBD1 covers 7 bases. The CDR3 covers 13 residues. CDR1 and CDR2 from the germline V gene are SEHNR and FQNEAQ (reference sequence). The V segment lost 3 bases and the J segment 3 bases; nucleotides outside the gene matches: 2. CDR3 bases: TGTGCCAGCAGCTTCCGGACAGGCTACGAGCAGTACTTC. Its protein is CASSFRTGYEQYF. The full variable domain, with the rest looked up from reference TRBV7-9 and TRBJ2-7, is DTGVSQNPRHKITKRGQNVTFRCDPISEHNRLYWYRQTLGQGPEFLTYFQNEAQLEKSRLLSDRFSAERPKGSFSTLEIQRTEQGDSAMYLCASSFRTGYEQYFGPGTRLTVT.

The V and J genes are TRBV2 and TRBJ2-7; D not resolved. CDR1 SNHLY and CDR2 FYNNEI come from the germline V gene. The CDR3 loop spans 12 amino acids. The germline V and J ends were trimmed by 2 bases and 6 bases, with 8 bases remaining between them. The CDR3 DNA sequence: TGTGCCAGCAGTGAAAGTCAGGTCGAGCAGTACTTC. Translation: CASSESQVEQYF.

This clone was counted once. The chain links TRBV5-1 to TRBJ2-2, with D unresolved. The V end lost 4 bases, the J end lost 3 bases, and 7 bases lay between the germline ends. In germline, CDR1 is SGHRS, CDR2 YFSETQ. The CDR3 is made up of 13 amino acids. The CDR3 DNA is TGCGCCAGCAGCCCCGCAGACACCGGGGAGCTGTTTTTT. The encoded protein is CASSPADTGELFF.

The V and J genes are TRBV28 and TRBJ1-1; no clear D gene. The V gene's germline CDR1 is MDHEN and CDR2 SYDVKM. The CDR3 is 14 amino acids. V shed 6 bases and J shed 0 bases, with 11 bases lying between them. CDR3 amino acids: CASSLGTVNTEAFF. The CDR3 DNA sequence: TGTGCCAGCAGCCTGGGAACGGTGAACACTGAAGCTTTCTTT.

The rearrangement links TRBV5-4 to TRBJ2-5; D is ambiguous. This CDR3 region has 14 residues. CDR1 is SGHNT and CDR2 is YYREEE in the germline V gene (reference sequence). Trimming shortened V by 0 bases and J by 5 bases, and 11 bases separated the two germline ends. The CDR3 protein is CASSLGGGLETQYF. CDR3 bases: TGTGCCAGCAGCTTGGGGGGTGGGTTGGAGACCCAGTACTTC.

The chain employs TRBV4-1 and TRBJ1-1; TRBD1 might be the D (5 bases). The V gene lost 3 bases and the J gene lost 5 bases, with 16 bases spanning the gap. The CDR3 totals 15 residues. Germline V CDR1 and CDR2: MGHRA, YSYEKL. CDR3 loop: CASSQGGTRRTEAFF. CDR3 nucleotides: TGCGCCAGCAGCCAGGGAGGGACGAGGAGGACTGAAGCTTTCTTT.

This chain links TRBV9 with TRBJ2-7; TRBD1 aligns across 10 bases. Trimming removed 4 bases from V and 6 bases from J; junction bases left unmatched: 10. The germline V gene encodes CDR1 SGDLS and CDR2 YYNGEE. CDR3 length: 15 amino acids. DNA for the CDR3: TGTGCCAGCAGCTCAAGGGGGACAGGGGACGGCGAGCAGTACTTC. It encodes CASSSRGTGDGEQYF.

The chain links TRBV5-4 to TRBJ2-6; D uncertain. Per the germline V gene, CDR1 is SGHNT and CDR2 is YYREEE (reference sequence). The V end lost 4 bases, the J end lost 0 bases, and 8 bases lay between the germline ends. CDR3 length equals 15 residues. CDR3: CASSMSSSGANVLTF. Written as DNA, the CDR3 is TGTGCCAGCAGCATGAGTAGCTCTGGGGCCAACGTCCTGACTTTC.

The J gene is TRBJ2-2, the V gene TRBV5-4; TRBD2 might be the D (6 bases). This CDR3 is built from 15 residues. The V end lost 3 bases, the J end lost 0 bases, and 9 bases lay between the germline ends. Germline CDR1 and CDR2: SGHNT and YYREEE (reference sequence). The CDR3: CASSSGLTNTGELFF. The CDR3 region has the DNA TGTGCCAGCAGCTCGGGACTGACGAACACCGGGGAGCTGTTTTTT. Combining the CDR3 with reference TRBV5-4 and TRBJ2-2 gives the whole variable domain ETGVTQSPTHLIKTRGQQVTLRCSSQSGHNTVSWYQQALGQGPQFIFQYYREEENGRGNFPPRFSGLQFPNYSSELNVNALELDDSALYLCASSSGLTNTGELFFGEGSRLTVL.

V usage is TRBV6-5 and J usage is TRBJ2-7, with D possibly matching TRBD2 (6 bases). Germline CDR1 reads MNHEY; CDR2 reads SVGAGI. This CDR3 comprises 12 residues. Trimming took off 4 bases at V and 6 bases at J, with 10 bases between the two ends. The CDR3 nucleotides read TGTGCCAGCAGTTCGGGACTTCCCGAGCAGTACTTC. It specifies CASSSGLPEQYF.

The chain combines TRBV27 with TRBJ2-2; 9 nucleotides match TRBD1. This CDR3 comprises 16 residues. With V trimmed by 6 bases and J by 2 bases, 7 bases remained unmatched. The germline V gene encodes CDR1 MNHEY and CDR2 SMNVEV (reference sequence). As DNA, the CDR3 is TGTGCCAGCAGGGGACAGGGTAGGGTCAACACCGGGGAGCTGTTTTTT. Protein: CASRGQGRVNTGELFF.

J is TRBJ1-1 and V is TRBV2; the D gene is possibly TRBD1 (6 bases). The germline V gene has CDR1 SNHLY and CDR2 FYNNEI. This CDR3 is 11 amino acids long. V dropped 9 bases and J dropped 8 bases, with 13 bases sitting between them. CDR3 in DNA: TGTGCCAGGACGGACAGCGGAGAAGCTTTCTTT. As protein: CARTDSGEAFF.

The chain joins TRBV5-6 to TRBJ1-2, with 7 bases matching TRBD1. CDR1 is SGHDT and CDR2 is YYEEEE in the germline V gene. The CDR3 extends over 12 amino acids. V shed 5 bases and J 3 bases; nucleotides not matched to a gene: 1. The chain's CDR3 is CASRQGHYGYTF. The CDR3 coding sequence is TGTGCCAGCAGACAGGGGCACTATGGCTACACCTTC. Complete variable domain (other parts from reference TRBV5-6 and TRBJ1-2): DAGVTQSPTHLIKTRGQQVTLRCSPKSGHDTVSWYQQALGQGPQFIFQYYEEEERQRGNFPDRFSGHQFPNYSSELNVNALLLGDSALYLCASRQGHYGYTFGSGTRLTVV.

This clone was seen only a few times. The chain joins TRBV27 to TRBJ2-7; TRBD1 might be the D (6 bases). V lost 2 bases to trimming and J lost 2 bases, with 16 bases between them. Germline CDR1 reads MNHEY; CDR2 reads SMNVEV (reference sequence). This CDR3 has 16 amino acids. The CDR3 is CASSLSRGTPAYEQYF. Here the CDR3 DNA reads TGTGCCAGCAGTTTAAGTAGGGGGACGCCTGCCTACGAGCAGTACTTC.

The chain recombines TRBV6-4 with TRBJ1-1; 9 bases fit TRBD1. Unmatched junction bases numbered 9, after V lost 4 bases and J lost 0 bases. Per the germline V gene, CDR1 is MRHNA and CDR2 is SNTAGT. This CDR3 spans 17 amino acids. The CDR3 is CASSVVRDRALNTEAFF. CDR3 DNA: TGTGCCAGCAGTGTAGTTCGGGACAGGGCCCTGAACACTGAAGCTTTCTTT.